This TCR beta chain was profiled in a study of T cell responses to AZD1222 COVID-19 vaccine. Study-level background: Second-dose groups at about 4 or about 12 weeks were pooled. Study-level results: Compared with day 0, the breadth and depth of the Spike-specific TCR repertoire rose significantly after two doses of AZD1222. The donors showed a predominance of white British ancestry and of females, with possible underestimation of clonal diversity.

The germline CDR1 and CDR2 sequences are MGHRA and YSYEKL. V was shortened by 2 bases and J by 6 bases, with 17 bases between the two germline ends. There are 17 residues in the CDR3. Some clones are missing from TCRdb's copy, which holds only in-frame ones; the method was immunoSEQ multiplex PCR. The sample comprises some 130,000 clones, over 75% of which are singletons, and 2.8% rests with the top ten. With regard to this clone: The antigen is undetermined.

The TCR originated in an adult in good health. Sequencing was performed on peripheral blood, taken on day 0 of AZD1222 vaccination. This chain connects TRBV4-1 to TRBJ1-6; D remains unclear. CDR3: CASSQYIFLGLNSPLHF. The DNA for the CDR3 is TGCGCCAGCAGCCAATATATATTCTTAGGGCTTAATTCACCCCTCCACTTT.